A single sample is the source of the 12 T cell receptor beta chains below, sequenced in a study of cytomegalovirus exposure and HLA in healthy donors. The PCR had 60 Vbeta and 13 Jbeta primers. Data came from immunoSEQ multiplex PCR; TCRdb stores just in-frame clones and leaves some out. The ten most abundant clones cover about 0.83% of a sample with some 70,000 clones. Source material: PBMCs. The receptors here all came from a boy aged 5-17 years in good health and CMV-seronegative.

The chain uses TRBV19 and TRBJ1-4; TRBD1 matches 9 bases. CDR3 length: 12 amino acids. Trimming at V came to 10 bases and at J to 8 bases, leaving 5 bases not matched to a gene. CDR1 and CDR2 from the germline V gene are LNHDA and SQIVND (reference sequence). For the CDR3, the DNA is TGTGCCACGGGGACAGGGTGCGAAAAACTGTTTTTT. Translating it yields CATGTGCEKLFF.

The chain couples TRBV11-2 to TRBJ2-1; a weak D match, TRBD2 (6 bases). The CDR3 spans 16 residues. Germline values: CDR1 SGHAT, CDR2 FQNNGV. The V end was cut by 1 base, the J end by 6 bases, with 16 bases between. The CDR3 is CASSLVPGASVNEQFF. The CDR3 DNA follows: TGTGCCAGCAGCTTAGTCCCCGGGGCTAGCGTCAATGAGCAGTTCTTC.

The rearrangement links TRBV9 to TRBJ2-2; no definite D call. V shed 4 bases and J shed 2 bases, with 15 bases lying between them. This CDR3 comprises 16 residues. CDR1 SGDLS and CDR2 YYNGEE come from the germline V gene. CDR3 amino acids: CASSLQSLLNTGELFF. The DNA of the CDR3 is TGTGCCAGCAGCCTCCAAAGCCTCTTAAACACCGGGGAGCTGTTTTTT.

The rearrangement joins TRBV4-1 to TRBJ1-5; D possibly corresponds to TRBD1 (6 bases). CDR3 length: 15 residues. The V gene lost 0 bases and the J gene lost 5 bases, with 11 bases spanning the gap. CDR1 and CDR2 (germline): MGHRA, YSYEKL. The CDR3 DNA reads TGCGCCAGCAGCCAAGACCCTCAGGGGTATCAGCCCCAGCATTTT. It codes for CASSQDPQGYQPQHF.

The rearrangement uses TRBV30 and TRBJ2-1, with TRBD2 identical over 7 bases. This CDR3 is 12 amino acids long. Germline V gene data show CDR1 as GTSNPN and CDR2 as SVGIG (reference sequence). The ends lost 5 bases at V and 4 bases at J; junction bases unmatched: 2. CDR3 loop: CAWVRGYNEQFF. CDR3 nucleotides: TGTGCCTGGGTGCGGGGGTACAATGAGCAGTTCTTC.

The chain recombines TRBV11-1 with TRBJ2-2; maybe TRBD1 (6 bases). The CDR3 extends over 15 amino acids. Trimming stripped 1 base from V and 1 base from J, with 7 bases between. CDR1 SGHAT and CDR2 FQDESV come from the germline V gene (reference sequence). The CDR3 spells CASSLEGQNTGELFF. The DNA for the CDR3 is TGTGCCAGCAGCTTAGAGGGACAGAACACCGGGGAGCTGTTTTTT. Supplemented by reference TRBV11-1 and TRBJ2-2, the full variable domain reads EAEVAQSPRYKITEKSQAVAFWCDPISGHATLYWYRQILGQGPELLVQFQDESVVDDSQLPKDRFSAERLKGVDSTLKIQPAELGDSAMYLCASSLEGQNTGELFFGEGSRLTVL.

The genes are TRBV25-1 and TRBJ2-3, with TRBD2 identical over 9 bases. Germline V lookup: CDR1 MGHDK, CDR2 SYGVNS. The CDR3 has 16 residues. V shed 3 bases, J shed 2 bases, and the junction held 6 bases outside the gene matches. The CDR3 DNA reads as TGTGCCAGCAGTGATTTTCTAGCGGGGTACACAGATACGCAGTATTTT. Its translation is CASSDFLAGYTDTQYF.

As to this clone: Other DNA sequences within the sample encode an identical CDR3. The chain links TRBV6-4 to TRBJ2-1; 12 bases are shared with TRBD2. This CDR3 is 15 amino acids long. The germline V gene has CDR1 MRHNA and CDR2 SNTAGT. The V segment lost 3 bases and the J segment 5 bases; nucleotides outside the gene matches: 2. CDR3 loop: CASSEGLAGNNEQFF. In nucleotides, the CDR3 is TGTGCCAGCAGTGAAGGACTAGCGGGAAACAATGAGCAGTTCTTC.

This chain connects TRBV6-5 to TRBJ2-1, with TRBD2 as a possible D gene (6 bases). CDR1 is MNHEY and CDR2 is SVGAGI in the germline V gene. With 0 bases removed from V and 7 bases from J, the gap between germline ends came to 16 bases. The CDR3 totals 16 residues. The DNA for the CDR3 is TGTGCCAGCAGTTACTCGAGACGGGAGAATGCGAATGAGCAGTTCTTC. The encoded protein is CASSYSRRENANEQFF.

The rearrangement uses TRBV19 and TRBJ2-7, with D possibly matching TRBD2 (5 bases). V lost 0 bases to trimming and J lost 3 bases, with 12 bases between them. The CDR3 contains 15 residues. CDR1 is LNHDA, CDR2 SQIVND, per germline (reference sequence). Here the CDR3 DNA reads TGTGCCAGTAGTATAGATCGGGGTCTCGGCTACGAGCAGTACTTC. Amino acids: CASSIDRGLGYEQYF.

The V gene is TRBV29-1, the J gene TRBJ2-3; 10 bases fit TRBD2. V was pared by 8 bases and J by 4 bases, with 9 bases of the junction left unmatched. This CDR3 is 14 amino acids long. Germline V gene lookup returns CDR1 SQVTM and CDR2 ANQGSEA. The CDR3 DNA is TGCAGCTTCGAAGCGGGAGGGCCTTCAGATACGCAGTATTTT. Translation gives CSFEAGGPSDTQYF.

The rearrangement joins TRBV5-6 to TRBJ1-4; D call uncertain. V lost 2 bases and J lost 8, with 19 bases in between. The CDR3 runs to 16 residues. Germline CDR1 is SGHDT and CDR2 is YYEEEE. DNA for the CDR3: TGTGCCAGCAGCTTCTCCAAGGCGTCGGACTGGGAAAAACTGTTTTTT. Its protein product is CASSFSKASDWEKLFF.